This T cell receptor beta chain comes out of a study of T-cell reconstitution after alpha-beta-depleted transplantation in children. Looked up from germline, CDR1 is SGHTA and CDR2 is FQGNSA. V dropped 4 bases and J dropped 2 bases, with 16 bases sitting between them. This CDR3 has 16 amino acids. During its preparation, the TCRbeta library received unique molecular identifiers. In TCRdb, the PCR reads were re-called with MiXCR into one record per CDR3 protein. The data show about 540,000 distinct CDR3 sequences, about 18% seen once. In this sample, this clonotype turned up a few times. The clonotype originates from a human donor who donated a stem cell graft to a child with acute lymphoblastic leukemia. The sample was PBMCs from the stem cell graft donor, taken from the stem cell graft. The rearrangement uses TRBV7-2 and TRBJ2-3; D is perhaps TRBD2 (5 bases). The CDR3 DNA reads as TGTGCCAGCAGCTCCTACTTCGGGGTTAACACAGATACGCAGTATTTT. This sequence encodes CASSSYFGVNTDTQYF.